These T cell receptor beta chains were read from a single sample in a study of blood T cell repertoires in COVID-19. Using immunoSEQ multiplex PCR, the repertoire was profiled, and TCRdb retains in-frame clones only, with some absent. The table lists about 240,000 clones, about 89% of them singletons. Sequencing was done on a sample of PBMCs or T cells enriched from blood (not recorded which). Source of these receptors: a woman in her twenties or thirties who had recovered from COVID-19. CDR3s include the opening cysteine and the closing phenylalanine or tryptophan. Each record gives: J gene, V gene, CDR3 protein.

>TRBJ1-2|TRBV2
CASQEGWGANYGYTF
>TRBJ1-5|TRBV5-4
CAESPSGGYQPQHF
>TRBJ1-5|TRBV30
CAGTGEQPQHF
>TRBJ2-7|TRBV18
CASSPETAGIEQYF
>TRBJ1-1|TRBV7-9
CASSFAGMNTEAFF
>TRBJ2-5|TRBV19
CASSTGSQTQYF
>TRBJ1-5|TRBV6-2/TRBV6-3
CASSYTLTGTGFQPQHF
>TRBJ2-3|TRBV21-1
CASSNYEGMGTDTQYF
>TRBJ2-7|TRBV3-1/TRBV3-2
CASSQGLARERDEQYF
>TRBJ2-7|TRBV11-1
CASSSGTGVRSYEQYF
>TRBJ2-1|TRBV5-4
CASSLELAGGANEQFF
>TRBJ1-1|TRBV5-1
CASSLTGTVNTEAFF
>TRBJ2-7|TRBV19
CASSKQGLAVYEQYF
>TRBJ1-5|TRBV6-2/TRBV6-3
CASSTHRDSQPQHF
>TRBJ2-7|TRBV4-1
CASSQDAEGETYYEQYF
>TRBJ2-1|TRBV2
CASRSRGTGTYNEQFF
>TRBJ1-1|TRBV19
CASTNLVGNTEAFF
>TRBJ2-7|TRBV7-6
CASSLSPAGTYEQYF
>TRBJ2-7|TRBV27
CASGPQRELYEQYF
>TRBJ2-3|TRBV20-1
CSASSTSGRASLGDTQYF
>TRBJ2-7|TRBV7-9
CASRPDGQGKGEQYF
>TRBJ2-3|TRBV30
CAWSPRWPSGRSGPTDTQYF
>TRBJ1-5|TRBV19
CASSKGQAQPQHF
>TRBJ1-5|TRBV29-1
CSVGQGGNQHF
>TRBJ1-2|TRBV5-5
CASSPEQGRPYGYTF
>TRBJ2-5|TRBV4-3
CASSQEGRGSQETQYF
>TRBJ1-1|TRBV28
CASSLRVRRTEAFF
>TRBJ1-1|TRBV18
CASSPAGTGLQNTEAFF
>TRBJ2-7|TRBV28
CASSGTSEDYEQYF